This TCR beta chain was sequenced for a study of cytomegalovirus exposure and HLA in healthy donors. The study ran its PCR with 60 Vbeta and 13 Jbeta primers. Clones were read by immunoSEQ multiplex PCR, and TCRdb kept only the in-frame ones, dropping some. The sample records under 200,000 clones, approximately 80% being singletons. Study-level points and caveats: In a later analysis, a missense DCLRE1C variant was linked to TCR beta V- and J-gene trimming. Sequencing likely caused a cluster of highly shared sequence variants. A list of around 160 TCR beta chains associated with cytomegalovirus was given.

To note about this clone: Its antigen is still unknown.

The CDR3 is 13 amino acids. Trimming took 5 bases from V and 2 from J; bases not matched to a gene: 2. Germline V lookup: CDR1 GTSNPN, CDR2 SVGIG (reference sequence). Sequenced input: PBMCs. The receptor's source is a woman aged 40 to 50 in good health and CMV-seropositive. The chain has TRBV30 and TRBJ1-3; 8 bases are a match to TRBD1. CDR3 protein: CAWQGAAGNTIYF. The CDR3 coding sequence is TGTGCCTGGCAGGGGGCAGCTGGAAACACCATATATTTT.